One and the same sample provided the 25 T cell receptor beta chains below, sequenced in a study of T cell changes during pregnancy in multiple sclerosis. Sequenced by immunoSEQ multiplex PCR; TCRdb stores in-frame clones only, minus some. In the table there are 55,000 to 65,000 clones, roughly 92% of which are singletons. Here the sequenced sample was peripheral blood, taken in the first trimester of pregnancy. The source of these receptors is a female donor with multiple sclerosis, enrolled in a pregnancy study.

This chain uses TRBV9 with TRBJ2-3; maybe TRBD1 (5 bases). Trimming took off 0 bases at V and 6 bases at J, with 14 bases between the two ends. From germline, CDR1 is SGDLS and CDR2 YYNGEE. This CDR3 spans 15 amino acids. The CDR3 bases are TGTGCCAGCAGCGTAGAGGGCACGTACAGGGATACGCAGTATTTT. It yields the protein CASSVEGTYRDTQYF. The entire variable domain, with the rest obtained from reference TRBV9 and TRBJ2-3, is as follows: DSGVTQTPKHLITATGQRVTLRCSPRSGDLSVYWYQQSLDQGLQFLIQYYNGEERAKGNILERFSAQQFPDLHSELNLSSLELGDSALYFCASSVEGTYRDTQYFGPGTRLTVL.

This clone was seen only once. This chain links TRBV4-1 with TRBJ2-7; tentative D call: TRBD1 (6 bases). Germline V lookup: CDR1 MGHRA, CDR2 YSYEKL. V was trimmed by 1 base and J by 5 bases, leaving 15 bases between them. The CDR3 length is 15 residues. CDR3 in amino acids: CASSQGGGPTDEQYF. For the CDR3, the DNA is TGCGCCAGCAGCCAAGGAGGGGGTCCCACCGACGAGCAGTACTTC.

V and J are TRBV7-2 and TRBJ2-7; 8 nucleotides agree with TRBD1. Trimming took 4 bases from V and 6 from J; bases not matched to a gene: 8. The germline V gene encodes CDR1 SGHTA and CDR2 FQGNSA. The CDR3 runs to 14 residues. The CDR3 sequence: CASSSQRTGREQYF. In nucleotides, the CDR3 is TGTGCCAGCAGCTCGCAAAGGACAGGGCGCGAGCAGTACTTC.

The chain couples TRBV7-2 to TRBJ2-5, with D possibly matching TRBD2 (6 bases). This CDR3 comprises 15 residues. V shed 1 base and J shed 5 bases, with 14 bases lying between them. CDR1 SGHTA and CDR2 FQGNSA come from the germline V gene. DNA of the CDR3: TGTGCCAGCAGCTTAGGTTGGGGGGTGGGGGAGACCCAGTACTTC. This gives the protein CASSLGWGVGETQYF.

The chain carries TRBV9 and TRBJ2-7, with 10 nucleotides matching TRBD2. Trimming took 0 bases from V and 3 from J; bases not matched to a gene: 9. Germline V gene sequence: CDR1 SGDLS, CDR2 YYNGEE. This CDR3 is 17 amino acids long. The CDR3 DNA sequence: TGTGCCAGCAGCGTAGCGGATAGCGGGGGGTCAATCTACGAGCAGTACTTC. It is translated as CASSVADSGGSIYEQYF. The full variable domain, in which reference TRBV9 and TRBJ2-7 provide the parts outside the CDR3, is DSGVTQTPKHLITATGQRVTLRCSPRSGDLSVYWYQQSLDQGLQFLIQYYNGEERAKGNILERFSAQQFPDLHSELNLSSLELGDSALYFCASSVADSGGSIYEQYFGPGTRLTVT.

The J gene is TRBJ1-1, the V gene TRBV7-2; TRBD1 matches at 7 bases. The germline V gene has CDR1 SGHTA and CDR2 FQGNSA. V was pared by 1 base and J by 1 base, with 0 bases of the junction left unmatched. The CDR3 runs to 14 residues. The CDR3 spells CASSLDRGNTEAFF. As DNA, the CDR3 is TGTGCCAGCAGCTTAGACAGGGGGAACACTGAAGCTTTCTTT. Looking up the rest from reference TRBV7-2 and TRBJ1-1 gives the full variable domain: GAGVSQSPSNKVTEKGKDVELRCDPISGHTALYWYRQSLGQGLEFLIYFQGNSAPDKSGLPSDRFSAERTGGSVSTLTIQRTQQEDSAVYLCASSLDRGNTEAFFGQGTRLTVV.

V usage is TRBV4-2 and J usage is TRBJ1-2, with 7 bases that match TRBD1. Losses at the gene ends were 4 bases for V and 7 bases for J; bases not matched to a gene: 18. Germline V gene sequence: CDR1 LGHNA, CDR2 YNFKEQ. The CDR3 has 17 amino acids. The CDR3 protein is CASSRTPGDSLFIGYTF. The CDR3 DNA sequence: TGTGCCAGCAGCCGGACCCCGGGGGACAGCCTTTTTATTGGCTACACCTTC.

The J gene is TRBJ2-3, the V gene TRBV6-5; 7 positions agree with TRBD2. The V gene end was trimmed by 4 bases and the J gene end by 0 bases; junction bases not matched to a gene: 4. This CDR3 is built from 15 residues. Germline V lookup: CDR1 MNHEY, CDR2 SVGAGI. DNA of the CDR3: TGTGCCAGCAGTTCGTTGCGGGGGAGCACAGATACGCAGTATTTT. Residues: CASSSLRGSTDTQYF.

The V gene is TRBV7-3, the J gene TRBJ2-2; the D is unclear. Germline lookup yields CDR1 SGHTA and CDR2 FQGTGA. V was cut by 4 bases and J by 8 bases, with 8 bases left in between. This CDR3 is built from 12 residues. This chain's CDR3 is CASSSPLGELFF. CDR3 coding DNA: TGTGCCAGCAGCTCCCCTCTTGGGGAGCTGTTTTTT. Filled out from reference TRBV7-3 and TRBJ2-2, the complete variable domain reads GAGVSQTPSNKVTEKGKYVELRCDPISGHTALYWYRQSLGQGPEFLIYFQGTGAADDSGLPNDRFFAVRPEGSVSTLKIQRTERGDSAVYLCASSSPLGELFFGEGSRLTVL.

The V and J genes are TRBV6-1 and TRBJ1-1, with D possibly matching TRBD1 (6 bases). CDR3 length: 15 amino acids. CDR1 is MNHNS, CDR2 SASEGT, per germline. DNA of the CDR3: TGTGGAAGGGGGGTTGGTGGCGGGGGAGGGACTGAAGCTTTCTTT. This gives the protein CGRGVGGGGGTEAFF.

The chain uses TRBV7-2 and TRBJ2-7, with 12 bases fitting TRBD1. Germline V gives CDR1 SGHTA, CDR2 FQGNSA. The CDR3 is 15 residues long. V lost 7 bases to trimming and J lost 3 bases; unmatched junction nucleotides: 7. The CDR3 is CASTSWDRGLYEQYF. DNA for the CDR3: TGTGCCAGCACGTCTTGGGACAGGGGGCTCTACGAGCAGTACTTC.

The V call is TRBV6-4, the J call TRBJ2-3, with 7 nucleotides matching TRBD1. The trim removed 4 bases at V and 6 bases at J, leaving 4 bases unmatched. CDR3 length: 13 residues. The germline V gene has CDR1 MRHNA and CDR2 SNTAGT. The CDR3 spells CASSARQGDTQYF. CDR3 bases: TGTGCCAGCAGTGCCAGACAGGGCGATACGCAGTATTTT.

The chain combines TRBV13 with TRBJ1-6, with 7 bases lining up with TRBD1. The junction had 9 bases not matched to a gene; V was cut back by 3 bases and J by 13 bases. Germline V gene lookup returns CDR1 PRHDT and CDR2 FYEKMQ (reference sequence). The CDR3 is 14 residues long. The CDR3 DNA follows: TGTGCCAGCAGCTTGGACAGGAGCCAGGGGCCCCTCCACTTT. Translated: CASSLDRSQGPLHF.

V usage is TRBV11-3 and J usage is TRBJ1-2; maybe TRBD1 (6 bases). This CDR3 has 16 amino acids. The germline V and J ends were trimmed by 5 bases and 6 bases, with 22 bases remaining between them. Germline CDR1 SGHNT, CDR2 YENEEA. CDR3 amino acids: CASSRPSPITGNGYTF. The CDR3 DNA is TGTGCCAGCAGCCGACCCTCACCAATCACAGGGAATGGCTACACCTTC. The full variable domain, in which reference TRBV11-3 and TRBJ1-2 provide the parts outside the CDR3, is EAGVVQSPRYKIIEKKQPVAFWCNPISGHNTLYWYLQNLGQGPELLIRYENEEAVDDSQLPKDRFSAERLKGVDSTLKIQPAELGDSAVYLCASSRPSPITGNGYTFGSGTRLTVV.

The rearrangement uses TRBV2 and TRBJ2-2, with TRBD2 matching 15 bases. V was clipped by 9 bases and J by 4 bases; unmatched bases: 3. Germline V gene lookup returns CDR1 SNHLY and CDR2 FYNNEI. This CDR3 is built from 15 residues. The CDR3 bases are TGTGCCAGTGGGACTAGCGGGGGGCGCACCGGGGAGCTGTTTTTT. It translates to CASGTSGGRTGELFF.

The chain employs TRBV2 and TRBJ2-7; possible D gene TRBD2, 6 bases. CDR3 length: 14 amino acids. Trimming shortened V by 11 bases and J by 0 bases, and 17 bases separated the two germline ends. Germline-derived CDR1 and CDR2 are SNHLY and FYNNEI. The CDR3 coding sequence is TGTGCCCTTGCCGGCGGGGCGAGCTCCTACGAGCAGTACTTC. It translates to CALAGGASSYEQYF. The whole variable domain, filled in from reference TRBV2 and TRBJ2-7, reads EPEVTQTPSHQVTQMGQEVILRCVPISNHLYFYWYRQILGQKVEFLVSFYNNEISEKSEIFDDQFSVERPDGSNFTLKIRSTKLEDSAMYFCALAGGASSYEQYFGPGTRLTVT.

The rearrangement links TRBV10-1 to TRBJ1-6; a possible D gene is TRBD1 (5 bases). There are 13 residues in the CDR3. Germline loops: CDR1 WNHNN, CDR2 SYGVQD (reference sequence). Between the trimmed V and J ends, which lost 8 bases and 8 bases, there was a span of 13 bases. CDR3 sequence (DNA): TGCGCCAGCTCAGGGTCCTTATATTCACCCCTCCACTTT. Translation gives CASSGSLYSPLHF.

The chain uses TRBV7-8 and TRBJ1-4; 12 bases align to TRBD1. After removal of 2 bases from V and 12 bases from J, the junction contained 7 bases not matched to a gene. CDR3 size: 15 residues. Germline V gives CDR1 SGHVS, CDR2 FQNEAQ. Here the CDR3 reads CASSLRGQGARELFF. In nucleotides, the CDR3 is TGTGCCAGCAGCTTACGGGGACAGGGGGCGAGAGAACTGTTTTTT. The complete variable domain, with remaining parts taken from reference TRBV7-8 and TRBJ1-4, reads GAGVSQSPRYKVAKRGQDVALRCDPISGHVSLFWYQQALGQGPEFLTYFQNEAQLDKSGLPSDRFFAERPEGSVSTLKIQRTQQEDSAVYLCASSLRGQGARELFFGSGTQLSVL.

V gene TRBV19 combines with J gene TRBJ1-1; D remains unclear. Germline CDR1 and CDR2: LNHDA and SQIVND (reference sequence). Trimming took 2 bases from V and 4 from J, leaving 8 bases between them. This CDR3 is built from 13 residues. CDR3 amino acids: CASSISRGTEAFF. CDR3 nucleotides: TGTGCCAGTAGTATATCCCGGGGCACTGAAGCTTTCTTT.

This chain uses TRBV18 with TRBJ2-1, with D possibly matching TRBD1 (6 bases). The CDR3 spans 17 residues. CDR1 and CDR2 (germline): KGHSH, LQKENI. Between the trimmed V and J ends, which lost 6 bases and 0 bases, there was a span of 18 bases. CDR3 sequence reads: CASSLGTFPSSYNEQFF. In DNA form, the CDR3 reads TGTGCCAGCTCCCTCGGGACATTTCCCAGCTCCTACAATGAGCAGTTCTTC.

This clone has only one observation. The chain is built from TRBV6-1 and TRBJ1-2; D is perhaps TRBD1 (6 bases). Germline loops: CDR1 MNHNS, CDR2 SASEGT. This CDR3 region has 13 residues. V shed 6 bases and J shed 8 bases, with 16 bases lying between them. The DNA for the CDR3 is TGTGCCAGCAGGCAACAGGGTCGAGAAGGCTACACCTTC. Residues: CASRQQGREGYTF.

V and J are TRBV6-6 and TRBJ1-1; possibly TRBD1 for D (6 bases). Germline V gene sequence: CDR1 MNHNY, CDR2 SVGAGI (reference sequence). The CDR3 contains 13 residues. In DNA, the CDR3 is TGTGCGGTGGGGGGGCTTGTGAACACTGAAGCTTTCTTT. Residues: CAVGGLVNTEAFF.

J is TRBJ1-5 and V is TRBV7-3; 12 nucleotides line up with TRBD1. The CDR3 loop spans 16 amino acids. The germline gives CDR1 SGHTA, CDR2 FQGTGA. The V segment lost 5 bases and the J segment 4 bases; nucleotides outside the gene matches: 6. CDR3: CASSPGTGGPNQPQHF. The CDR3 bases are TGTGCCAGCAGCCCCGGGACAGGGGGCCCTAATCAGCCCCAGCATTTT.

The gene calls are TRBV19 and TRBJ2-2; no definite D call. CDR3 length: 14 amino acids. The V end lost 10 bases, the J end lost 1 base, and 13 bases lay between the germline ends. Germline V gene sequence: CDR1 LNHDA, CDR2 SQIVND (reference sequence). The CDR3 bases are TGTGCCACCAAAGAGACTTTGAACACCGGGGAGCTGTTTTTT. Translating it yields CATKETLNTGELFF.

This rearrangement joins TRBV20-1 to TRBJ2-3, with a weak D call TRBD2 (5 bases). The germline gives CDR1 DFQATT, CDR2 SNEGSKA (reference sequence). Trimming shortened V by 6 bases and J by 4 bases, and 8 bases separated the two germline ends. CDR3 length: 11 amino acids. The CDR3 DNA follows: TGCAGTGCCCCGAGGGCAGATACGCAGTATTTT. Its protein is CSAPRADTQYF.